This T cell receptor beta chain was retrieved from a study of cytomegalovirus exposure and HLA in healthy donors (dated by TCRdb to 2016 to 2017). In the study overall: According to an earlier analysis of 450 to 650 of the donors, some 180 million T cells yielded 100 million or so unique TCR beta sequences and more than 250 Gb of sequence data. The T cell repertoires of 666 subjects were profiled by immunosequencing and related to cytomegalovirus serostatus. Donor age, sex, ethnicity and CMV serostatus were compiled together with the repertoire data. Typing coverage differed by locus: A, B, C, DRB1 and DQB1 were typed in roughly 620-630 donors, DQA1 in about 560, DPA1 in 606, and DPB1 in 450 to 490. A later analysis re-examined previously published TCR beta repertoires from 600 to 700 donors and added high-resolution HLA genotyping to investigate patterns of TCR occurrence. Several DR-DQ haplotypes were treated as single units for association and clustering because of strong linkage in the cohort. In addition to the first cohort of about 650 subjects, a separate validation cohort of 120 different subjects was used. The study aimed to test whether signatures of past pathogen exposure could be identified by cataloging public T cell receptors. A later genetic analysis used genome-wide SNP genotypes for about three fifths of the roughly 700 donors, treating that subset as a discovery cohort. Among the roughly 380 genotyped donors, 81% belonged to the genetic ancestry cluster associated with self-reported Caucasian donors. Every discovery cohort repertoire had been produced on one sequencing platform. Both class I and class II loci were covered by HLA typing, at four-digit resolution. Rather than drawing on any new phenotypic data, the later analysis identified candidate immune exposures from TCR beta sequences and the way those sequences occurred across donors. An earlier analysis of fewer than 750 of the donors used high-throughput TCR beta sequencing to judge whether each TCR beta V gene segment behaved as functional or pseudogenic. An early release covering roughly 640 HLA-typed donors comprised about 300 gigabases of sequencing data and about 90 million unique TCR sequences. High-throughput TCR immunosequencing, statistical association of individual TCRs with disease status, and machine learning were combined to predict cytomegalovirus infection status. Across about 370 genotyped donors of the cohort, an average of approximately 200,000 unique TCR beta nucleotide sequences per donor were sequenced, and around 20% of those sequences were non-productive.

Study-wide findings and limitations: Most TCR sequences were seen in very few donors, while some public TCRs were found in many individuals. The sequencing pipeline was judged likely to have produced a cluster of highly shared sequence variants as a technical artifact. The authors suggested that the approach could potentially be extended to other disease states and immunological phenotypes. Because HLA typing was missing for some donors at each locus, association tests included only the typed subset. A later genetic analysis reported fewer N-insertions in productive TCRs among donors in an Asian-associated ancestry cluster than the roughly 640-donor mean. The only immune exposure information available for the cohort was CMV serostatus. A later analysis found that TCR association rates varied across HLA loci, with DRB1 alleles showing the most associated TCRs and HLA-C alleles the fewest. Strong co-occurrence of HLA alleles, especially DR and DQ, made assigning TCR associations to individual alleles difficult. According to a later analysis, most CMV-associated TCR beta chains appeared to be HLA-restricted, and the HLA associations seemed to be driven largely by CMV exposure. The presence/absence analyses assumed that sequencing depth was roughly uniform across donors, and that assumption may not be true. This cohort had only TCR beta chains sequenced, and the lack of alpha or paired-chain data limited which features could be detected. Broadly in line with IMGT annotations, most TCR beta V segments showed up in productive rearrangements about 87% or about 30% of the time in an earlier analysis of around 550 of the donors. V-gene and J-gene trimming of TCR beta chains was associated with a missense DCLRE1C variant in a later genetic analysis, and the association was replicated in an independent cohort. The 87-base-pair reads could not distinguish some IMGT-functional V segments, including TRBV6-2 and TRBV6-3, so those segments were excluded. A few of the identified cytomegalovirus-associated TCR beta chains were confirmed in vitro to be specific for cytomegalovirus antigens. A later analysis associated 15,000 to 20,000 TCR beta sequences with specific HLA alleles at a false discovery rate of 0.05. The classifier was reported to diagnose cytomegalovirus status with high specificity and sensitivity in both the original and validation cohorts. Several of the top co-occurrence clusters appeared to be linked to parvovirus B19, influenza, CMV and Epstein-Barr virus, according to a later analysis. Linkage disequilibrium might explain the correlated functional status among segregating V segments, but an unknown experimental factor could not be ruled out. In a later analysis, HLA-associated TCR beta chains showed more clonal expansion and lower generation probabilities than non-associated chains that were equally common. A further reported finding was that TCR beta sequences accurately predicted the HLA-A and HLA-B alleles for most subjects in the first cohort. The study gave a list of some 150 TCR beta chains associated with cytomegalovirus. The earlier analysis of some 540 of the donors excluded some 16 rarely observed V segments, including chromosome 9 orphons, because counts were too low.

With respect to this clone: What this receptor recognizes is not known. The input lacks base qualities; no much larger clone sits a single base away.

Library method: the immunoSEQ multiplex PCR assay. The multiplex PCR relied on a mix of 60 forward primers for TCR Vbeta segments and 13 reverse primers for TCR Jbeta segments. The CDR3 region of rearranged TCR beta genes was amplified from genomic DNA with a multiplex PCR assay. The Illumina HiSeq System was used to sequence the amplified TCR beta libraries as 87-base-pair reads. The paper's data handling went like this. In a later analysis, 80 million or so unique TCR beta chains were counted across the roughly 610 repertoires, and about 9.9 million of these chains were shared by at least two donors. To remove PCR and sequencing errors, raw reads were error-corrected and collapsed into unique sequences using a nearest-neighbor algorithm that merged closely related sequences. V, D and J gene segments were assigned by aligning CDR3 sequences to IMGT reference sequences. For a sequence to be retained, at least a six-nucleotide match to both a V gene segment and a J gene segment was required. Rearrangements were classified as productive when the CDR3 lacked stop codons and remained in frame with V and J, and all other rearrangements were classified as non-productive. CDR3 was defined by IMGT convention, running from the second conserved V-encoded cysteine to the conserved J-encoded phenylalanine. The earlier analysis of 587 of the donors excluded sequences that lacked an unambiguous match to a single V gene segment. In an earlier analysis of roughly 600 of the donors, a V segment was called functional when productive rearrangements were above 56.7%, and segregating when the standard deviation between donors exceeded 5%. To diagnose cytomegalovirus status from the catalog of TCR beta chain sequences, a statistical classification framework was built. In a later analysis, TCR nucleotide sequences were compared against IMGT/GENE-DB human TR gene sequences so that V and J genes could be assigned. In a later analysis, CDR3 sequences and most-parsimonious VDJ recombination scenarios were assigned using the TCRdist pipeline. In a later analysis, each TCR beta chain was defined by its CDR3 amino acid sequence together with its V-gene family, and reads without a unique V-gene family were excluded. As a way to deal with suspected cross-contamination and a sequencing artifact, a later analysis dropped nearly 600 nucleotide sequences that were highly shared and had low generation probability. For each public chain, a later analysis derived a clonal expansion index from normalized ranks of inferred template counts within each repertoire. A later analysis computed generation probabilities with a VDJ recombination model fitted to out-of-frame rearrangements, and checked the results against IGoR. In a later analysis, hypergeometric tests were used to score TCR-TCR, TCR-HLA and TCR-CMV co-occurrence, with a repertoire-size bias correction applied to TCR pairs. A later analysis estimated false discovery rates by permuting HLA or CMV assignments 20 times. A later analysis grouped co-occurring TCRs with DBSCAN, adding TCRdist sequence similarity when clustering within HLA-allele-positive subsets. Co-occurrence clustering excluded repertoires with fewer than 30,000 or more than 120,000 public chains, plus five with anomalous nucleotide sharing. Entries here come from immuneACCESS through TCRdb and include only in-frame sequences with V and J called. Some clones fail to appear in such tables; in the studies checked, an unresolved V gene covers under half of the shortfall, and the cause of the remainder is unknown. That table gives V, J and clone size, and the DNA gave D and trimming. The sample contains under 200,000 clones, 80% of them found a single time. The ten most abundant clones make up 4.5% to 6% of the sample.

Including cysteine and phenylalanine, the CDR3 has 15 amino acids. The kept DNA is CDR3 alone, 45 bases in frame from the first base. CDR1 and CDR2 were assigned from the germline V gene (reference sequence) as MNHNY and SVGAGI. V gives up 2 bases and J gives up 4 bases, and the segment between their germline ends measures 12 bases. The cohort consisted of hundreds of healthy bone marrow donors. All cohort members were sampled while nominally healthy, although unrecorded immune exposures were likely present. The donor tested CMV seronegative and was one of the 352 seronegative cohort members. Every donor gave a peripheral blood sample, and the peripheral blood mononuclear cells from that sample were used for TCR beta sequencing. Genomic DNA was extracted from the blood cell samples with the Qiagen DNeasy Blood Extraction Kit.

The sequenced sample was PBMCs. The source is a man between 40 and 49 years old in good health and CMV-seronegative. The chain is made from TRBV6-6 and TRBJ1-3; perhaps TRBD1 is the D gene, with 6 bases matching. The nucleotide sequence reads as follows: TGTGCCAGCAGTTACGCTACAGGGTCCGGAAACACCATATATTTT. The resulting protein is CASSYATGSGNTIYF.